One sample yielded the 29 T cell receptor beta chains listed below, sequenced in a study of T cells in Graves' hyperthyroidism and ophthalmopathy. Amplification of TCR beta CDR3 regions was performed using RNA transcripts as template. Researchers ran a first-round RT-PCR on the TCR CDR3 using the HTBI primer set. TCRdb reprocessed the multiplex PCR reads with MiXCR, giving one entry per CDR3 protein. The table has under 400,000 distinct CDR3 sequences, around a sixth seen once; the top ten hold under 55%. The source material was blood. The receptors come from a woman in her 50s with Graves' hyperthyroidism.

The genes are TRBV6-8 and TRBJ1-2; D gene unclear. The CDR3 consists of 13 residues. Germline CDR1 and CDR2: MNHGY and SAAAGT. Between the trimmed V and J ends, which lost 4 bases and 2 bases, there was a span of 8 bases. Written as DNA, the CDR3 is TGTGCCAGCAGTTTACCGAACAACTATGGCTACACCTTC. Its protein product is CASSLPNNYGYTF.

This clonotype was observed at least ten times. The chain combines TRBV18 with TRBJ2-3, with D uncertain. The V gene lost 3 bases and the J gene lost 3 bases, with 7 bases spanning the gap. CDR1 is KGHSH, CDR2 LQKENI, per germline. The CDR3 runs 13 residues. In DNA form, the CDR3 reads TGTGCCAGCTCACCTCAACGTACAGATACGCAGTATTTT. As protein: CASSPQRTDTQYF.

This clonotype was observed at least ten times. This sequence joins TRBV5-5 and TRBJ1-1; D call uncertain. The CDR3 extends over 14 amino acids. V lost 1 base to trimming and J lost 5 bases, with 12 bases between them. CDR1 SGHKS and CDR2 YYEKEE come from the germline V gene (reference sequence). DNA for the CDR3: TGTGCCAGCAGCTTGTCTTTAGGGCTAACTGAAGCTTTCTTT. Protein: CASSLSLGLTEAFF.

The chain combines TRBV2 with TRBJ2-1; 9 bases agree with TRBD2. J gave up 10 bases and V 6 bases, and 13 bases lay outside the gene matches. CDR3 length equals 15 residues. Germline CDR1 SNHLY, CDR2 FYNNEI. Written as DNA, the CDR3 is TGTGCCAGCAGCCGCGGGGGGGGGGCAGGTGAGGAGCAGTTCTTC. Protein product: CASSRGGGAGEEQFF.

In the case of this clonotype: A read error is likely, as this CDR3 ends without the conserved phenylalanine or tryptophan. The chain employs TRBV20-1 and TRBJ2-7; D unclear. In germline, CDR1 is DFQATT, CDR2 SNEGSKA (reference sequence). V gave up 3 bases and J gave up 5 bases, with 17 bases separating them. CDR3 length: 14 amino acids. The CDR3 here is CSASHFPRGHEQYL. The CDR3 DNA is TGCAGTGCTAGCCACTTCCCGCGTGGCCACGAGCAGTACCTC.

This clonotype was counted many times. The chain combines TRBV2 with TRBJ1-1; D remains unclear. CDR3 size: 15 residues. Germline assignment: CDR1 SNHLY and CDR2 FYNNEI. V was trimmed by 1 base and J by 3 bases, leaving 12 bases between them. The chain's CDR3 is CASSEDPGADTEAFF. DNA of the CDR3: TGTGCCAGCAGTGAAGACCCGGGCGCGGACACTGAAGCTTTCTTT. The complete variable domain, with remaining parts taken from reference TRBV2 and TRBJ1-1, reads EPEVTQTPSHQVTQMGQEVILRCVPISNHLYFYWYRQILGQKVEFLVSFYNNEISEKSEIFDDQFSVERPDGSNFTLKIRSTKLEDSAMYFCASSEDPGADTEAFFGQGTRLTVV.

Many counts were recorded for this clonotype. The chain uses TRBV11-2 and TRBJ2-5, with D perhaps assigned TRBD1 or TRBD2 (5 bases each). The V end was cut by 4 bases, the J end by 2 bases, with 17 bases between. The CDR3 covers 16 residues. CDR1 is SGHAT and CDR2 is FQNNGV in the germline V gene. The CDR3 protein is CASSSGTGTYQETQYF. Written as DNA, the CDR3 is TGTGCCAGCAGCTCCGGTACCGGGACGTATCAAGAGACCCAGTACTTC.

This clonotype has a count of ten or more. The gene calls are TRBV28 and TRBJ2-3, with 9 nucleotides matching TRBD2. The CDR3 loop spans 17 amino acids. Trimming cost V 7 bases and J 3 bases; bases outside gene matches: 14. CDR1 and CDR2 from the germline V gene are MDHEN and SYDVKM. The DNA for the CDR3 is TGTGCCAGCACCACCTCTGGGGCGGGAGGGGTAACAGATACGCAGTATTTT. Translated, it gives CASTTSGAGGVTDTQYF.

This clonotype was observed a handful of times. This chain connects TRBV19 to TRBJ2-5; no clear D. The CDR3 sequence is 14 residues long. V lost 9 bases, J lost 2 bases, and 16 bases lay in between. The germline gives CDR1 LNHDA, CDR2 SQIVND (reference sequence). Here the CDR3 reads CASAGSYSQETQYF. Here the CDR3 DNA reads TGTGCCAGCGCAGGTAGTTACAGTCAAGAGACCCAGTACTTC. Based on the CDR3 plus reference TRBV19 and TRBJ2-5, the full variable domain is DGGITQSPKYLFRKEGQNVTLSCEQNLNHDAMYWYRQDPGQGLRLIYYSQIVNDFQKGDIAEGYSVSREKKESFPLTVTSAQKNPTAFYLCASAGSYSQETQYFGPGTRLLVL.

This clonotype was counted many times. This chain links TRBV11-2 with TRBJ2-7; D is possibly TRBD1 or TRBD2 (5 bases each). Germline CDR1 SGHAT, CDR2 FQNNGV. The CDR3 length is 14 residues. V lost 3 bases, J lost 0 bases, and 9 bases lay in between. The CDR3 DNA reads as TGTGCCAGCAGCTTCATGGGGGACTCCTACGAGCAGTACTTC. Its protein is CASSFMGDSYEQYF.

This clonotype showed up just a few times. The chain couples TRBV6-2 or TRBV6-3 to TRBJ2-3; the D gene is possibly TRBD1 (5 bases). This CDR3 has 15 residues. Between the trimmed V and J ends, which lost 6 bases and 3 bases, there was a span of 16 bases. The germline gives CDR1 MNHEY, CDR2 SVGEGT. DNA of the CDR3: TGTGCCAGCAGGAATCAAGGGGTTTTGACAGATACGCAGTATTTT. Protein sequence: CASRNQGVLTDTQYF.

This clonotype was seen ten or more times. The chain links TRBV6-5 to TRBJ1-1, with D unresolved. The CDR3 length is 15 residues. Trimming shortened V by 0 bases and J by 0 bases, and 8 bases separated the two germline ends. Germline CDR1 and CDR2: MNHEY and SVGAGI. CDR3 protein: CASSYSGLVNTEAFF. The CDR3 DNA sequence: TGTGCCAGCAGTTACTCGGGCCTTGTGAACACTGAAGCTTTCTTT.

This clonotype was counted ten times or more. This rearrangement joins TRBV20-1 to TRBJ2-1; 9 positions match TRBD1. V gave up 5 bases and J gave up 11 bases; unmatched junction bases: 16. The CDR3 spans 15 residues. Germline V CDR1 and CDR2: DFQATT, SNEGSKA (reference sequence). The CDR3 sequence is CSAHDRDRASTQQFF. CDR3 DNA: TGCAGTGCTCACGACCGGGACAGGGCCTCCACACAGCAGTTCTTC.

As to this clonotype: Given a much more abundant clone one base away, this may be a read error. The chain links TRBV3-1 to TRBJ1-2; 8 nucleotides match TRBD1. The germline gives CDR1 LGHDT, CDR2 YNNKEL (reference sequence). The CDR3 consists of 15 residues. V shed 1 base and J 7 bases; nucleotides not matched to a gene: 8. CDR3 DNA: TGTGCCAGCAGCCAAGGTATAGGACAGGGTTCTGGCTACACCTTC. Amino acid sequence: CASSQGIGQGSGYTF.

This clonotype has ten or more counts. The chain carries TRBV5-1 and TRBJ2-1; no firm D call. Germline-derived CDR1 and CDR2 are SGHRS and YFSETQ. The CDR3 covers 15 residues. Deletions cut 2 bases from V and 9 bases from J, with 18 bases between. The CDR3 DNA is TGCGCCAGCAGCTTCTCCGGATCCCTAACCAGTGAGCAGTTCTTC. It encodes CASSFSGSLTSEQFF.

There are many counts of this clonotype. The rearrangement joins TRBV2 to TRBJ1-5; 7 bases line up with TRBD1. The CDR3 length is 15 residues. With V trimmed by 5 bases and J by 7 bases, 11 bases remained unmatched. Germline V gene sequence: CDR1 SNHLY, CDR2 FYNNEI. The chain's CDR3 is CASSISTGPSQPQHF. Here the CDR3 DNA reads TGTGCCAGCAGTATTTCGACAGGGCCCTCACAGCCCCAGCATTTT.

This clonotype was picked up many times. The chain uses TRBV2 and TRBJ1-1, with 8 bases lining up with TRBD1. From germline, CDR1 is SNHLY and CDR2 FYNNEI. The J segment lost 2 bases and the V segment lost 6 bases, leaving 2 bases of the junction unmatched. This CDR3 is 13 amino acids long. The CDR3, as DNA: TGTGCCAGCAGGGGACAGGTTAACACTGAAGCTTTCTTT. As protein: CASRGQVNTEAFF. Using reference TRBV2 and TRBJ1-1 for the parts outside the CDR3, the full variable domain is EPEVTQTPSHQVTQMGQEVILRCVPISNHLYFYWYRQILGQKVEFLVSFYNNEISEKSEIFDDQFSVERPDGSNFTLKIRSTKLEDSAMYFCASRGQVNTEAFFGQGTRLTVV.

This clonotype was counted many times. The rearrangement uses TRBV7-3 and TRBJ2-1; TRBD1 matches 8 bases. Germline values: CDR1 SGHTA, CDR2 FQGTGA. The ends lost 4 bases at V and 9 bases at J; junction bases unmatched: 8. The CDR3 totals 14 residues. The CDR3 loop reads CASSSMGQEGEQFF. The DNA of the CDR3 is TGTGCCAGCAGCTCTATGGGACAGGAGGGTGAGCAGTTCTTC.

There are many counts of this clonotype. The chain uses TRBV12-3 or TRBV12-4 and TRBJ2-3; tentative D call: TRBD2 (7 bases). Trimming shortened V by 1 base and J by 3 bases, and 14 bases separated the two germline ends. This CDR3 spans 16 amino acids. This chain's CDR3 is CASSLVGGLGTDTQYF. The CDR3 coding sequence is TGTGCCAGCAGTTTAGTGGGGGGGCTTGGTACAGATACGCAGTATTTT.

This clonotype came up once. Being one base from a much bigger clone, this may be a read error. This chain uses TRBV6-1 with TRBJ1-5, with D perhaps TRBD1 (6 bases). CDR3 length: 15 amino acids. Trimming took 6 bases from V and 6 from J, leaving 18 bases between them. CDR1 and CDR2 from the germline V gene are MNHNS and SASEGT. The CDR3 loop reads CASRGGGDTGQPQHF. CDR3 in DNA: TGTGCCAGCAGGGGAGGGGGGGATACAGGTCAGCCCCAGCATTTT.

The chain employs TRBV12-3 or TRBV12-4 and TRBJ2-7, with TRBD2 matching over 8 bases. The CDR3 covers 13 residues. The V and J ends lost 8 bases and 6 bases, in that order; junction bases with no gene match: 9. CDR3 sequence reads: CASGPGGLIEQYF. CDR3 DNA: TGTGCCAGCGGCCCGGGAGGGCTGATCGAGCAGTACTTC.

A few counts support this clonotype. This chain uses TRBV5-5 with TRBJ2-3, with 14 bases lining up with TRBD2. Germline V CDR1 and CDR2: SGHKS, YYEKEE (reference sequence). The CDR3 sequence is 18 residues long. V lost 4 bases, J lost 3 bases, and 10 bases stayed unmatched. DNA for the CDR3: TGTGCCAGCAGCGAAGGACTAGCGGGAGGACCAGCGACAGATACGCAGTATTTT. It encodes CASSEGLAGGPATDTQYF.

This clonotype turned up a few times. The J gene is TRBJ1-1, the V gene TRBV20-1, with 11 bases that match TRBD1. The CDR3 sequence is 13 residues long. V shed 3 bases, J shed 5 bases, and the junction held 2 bases outside the gene matches. Germline-derived CDR1 and CDR2 are DFQATT and SNEGSKA (reference sequence). The chain's CDR3 is CSARGQGETEAFF. As DNA, the CDR3 is TGCAGTGCTAGGGGACAGGGGGAGACTGAAGCTTTCTTT.

The chain links TRBV5-1 to TRBJ2-1, with 8 bases lining up with TRBD2. CDR1 and CDR2 (germline): SGHRS, YFSETQ. J lost 4 bases, V lost 3 bases, and 6 bases had no gene match. CDR3 length equals 15 residues. CDR3 in amino acids: CASSWAGGQYNEQFF. For the CDR3, the DNA is TGCGCCAGCAGCTGGGCGGGGGGCCAATACAATGAGCAGTTCTTC.

The V and J genes are TRBV20-1 and TRBJ1-1; 9 bases are shared with TRBD1. With 5 bases clipped from V and 10 bases from J, the junction kept 14 bases outside the gene matches. Germline V gene data show CDR1 as DFQATT and CDR2 as SNEGSKA (reference sequence). The CDR3 runs to 14 residues. The CDR3 region has the DNA TGCAGTGCTTTCCTACAGGGGGCGCTAAACAGAGCTTTCTTT. Its translation: CSAFLQGALNRAFF.

The chain links TRBV20-1 to TRBJ1-4; 9 bases align to TRBD1. In germline, CDR1 is DFQATT, CDR2 SNEGSKA (reference sequence). CDR3 size: 13 residues. The V and J ends lost 6 bases and 7 bases, in that order; junction bases with no gene match: 6. The chain's CDR3 is CSAYRDRAEKLFF. CDR3 sequence (DNA): TGCAGTGCGTACCGGGACAGGGCTGAAAAACTGTTTTTT.

The genes are TRBV7-9 and TRBJ2-1; D not certain. This CDR3 is built from 14 residues. V lost 6 bases to trimming and J lost 0 bases, with 9 bases between them. Germline V gives CDR1 SEHNR, CDR2 FQNEAQ (reference sequence). In nucleotides, the CDR3 is TGTGCCAGCAGTGGCCGAGGCTCCTACAATGAGCAGTTCTTC. Its translation is CASSGRGSYNEQFF.

This clonotype was found many times. V is TRBV6-1 and J is TRBJ2-3, with 7 positions matching TRBD2. The V segment lost 6 bases and the J segment 6 bases; nucleotides outside the gene matches: 6. Per the germline V gene, CDR1 is MNHNS and CDR2 is SASEGT. The CDR3 has 13 amino acids. CDR3 sequence reads: CASRTGGSDTQYF. The CDR3 coding sequence is TGTGCCAGCAGAACGGGGGGTTCTGATACGCAGTATTTT.

This clonotype was detected ten times or more. The gene calls are TRBV10-3 and TRBJ1-2; D not certain. Trimming shortened V by 2 bases and J by 0 bases, and 10 bases separated the two germline ends. CDR3 length: 15 amino acids. CDR1 and CDR2 (germline): ENHRY, SYGVKD. Written as DNA, the CDR3 is TGTGCCATCAGTGAGACGATGGGAGCTAACTATGGCTACACCTTC. Protein sequence: CAISETMGANYGYTF.